Below are 10 T cell receptor gamma chains sequenced from a single sample in a study of γδ T cells in repeated Plasmodium falciparum infection. TCRdb redid clone calling on the multiplex PCR reads using CATT. The table records roughly 13,000 gamma-chain clones, 1.6% of them present only once. Vgamma9/Vdelta2+ and Vdelta2-negative gammadelta T cells were flow-sorted from PBMC for bulk sequencing. Input material: gamma-delta T cells from blood. Receptors originate from a pool of human donors (malaria-infected and uninfected, not separated).

This clone was counted only a few times. Only one base separates this from a far larger clonotype, so it likely reflects a read error. This CDR3 is also generated by other DNA sequences in the sample. CDR3 in amino acids: CALWEVGGELGKKIKVF. As DNA, the CDR3 is TGTGCTTTGTGGGAGGTTGGTGGAGAGTTGGGCAAAAAAATCAAGGTATTT. V is TRGV9 and J is TRGJP. TCRdb records no J gene; here it was assigned by comparing the DNA to germline. Germline V CDR1 and CDR2: GITISATS, ISYDGTV (reference sequence). The CDR3 is 17 residues long.

On this clone itself: TCRdb's protein, taken from a much larger clone, differs from this DNA's translation at residue 2, likely owing to a read error; the protein displayed comes from the DNA. V usage is TRGV3 and J usage is TRGJ1 or TRGJ2. CDR3 length: 13 residues. The germline V gene encodes CDR1 VTNTFY and CDR2 YDVSTARD (reference sequence). CDR3 residues: CTTWDALYYKKLF. Here the CDR3 DNA reads TGTACCACCTGGGACGCGCTTTATTATAAGAAACTCTTT.

This clone has ten or more counts. A read error likely explains why the TCRdb protein, taken from a much larger clone, differs from this DNA's translation at residue 14; the protein shown is translated from the DNA. This chain links TRGV3 with TRGJ1 or TRGJ2. The V gene's germline CDR1 is VTNTFY and CDR2 YDVSTARD (reference sequence). CDR3 length: 17 amino acids. In DNA, the CDR3 is TGTGCCACCTGGGACAGGCGAGGGCTGTTGGGATATTATAGGAAACTCTTT. Translation: CATWDRRGLLGYYRKLF.

This clone is categorized as medium-sized. CDR3 amino acids: CAFLELGKKIKVF. CDR3 bases: TGTGCCTTCTTAGAGTTGGGCAAAAAAATCAAGGTATTT. V is TRGV9 and J is TRGJP. The CDR3 covers 13 residues. J gave up 6 bases and V 10 bases, and 3 bases lay outside the gene matches. Germline CDR1 and CDR2: GITISATS and ISYDGTV (reference sequence).

This clone was seen more than once but under ten times. TCRdb records a much larger clone's protein for this DNA, with a difference at residue 5 that likely arises from a read error; the protein given is the translation of the DNA. This rearrangement joins TRGV9 to TRGJ1 or TRGJ2. J was trimmed by 7 bases and V by 5 bases; bases with no gene match: 5. Germline V gives CDR1 GITISATS, CDR2 ISYDGTV (reference sequence). This CDR3 comprises 11 residues. The CDR3 DNA reads as TGTGCCTTGTGGGTGGACTATAAGAAACTCTTT. Protein product: CALWVDYKKLF.

This clone has a handful of counts. The protein TCRdb lists belongs to a much larger clone and differs from this DNA's translation at residue 5, which points to a read error; the protein shown is made from the DNA. The chain employs TRGV9 and TRGJ1 or TRGJ2. TCRdb gives no J gene; it was assigned here by matching the DNA to germline. Germline CDR1 GITISATS, CDR2 ISYDGTV (reference sequence). This CDR3 contains 13 residues. CDR3 protein: CALWAVPIRKKLF. CDR3 coding DNA: TGTGCCTTGTGGGCGGTGCCTATAAGGAAGAAACTCTTT.

In this sample, this clone turned up many times. The protein given by TCRdb reflects a much larger clone and differs at residue 12 from this DNA's translation, likely from a read error; the protein shown is the DNA's translation. The CDR3 bases are TGTGCCTTGTGGGAGAAGGAAGTCTTCGATTATGATAAGAAACTCTTT. Translation: CALWEKEVFDYDKKLF. V gene TRGV9 combines with J gene TRGJ1 or TRGJ2. TCRdb leaves out the J gene; it was filled in here by matching the DNA to germline. The CDR3 has 16 amino acids. CDR1 is GITISATS and CDR2 is ISYDGTV in the germline V gene (reference sequence).

Ten or more counts support this clone. A read error likely explains why the TCRdb protein, taken from a much larger clone, differs from this DNA's translation at residue 13; the protein shown is translated from the DNA. No J gene was called, and the V gene is TRGV9. The CDR3 totals 15 residues. Germline-derived CDR1 and CDR2 are GITISATS and ISYDGTV (reference sequence). CDR3 residues: CALWEVPRNYYKELF. Written as DNA, the CDR3 is TGTGCCTTGTGGGAGGTTCCCCGGAATTATTATAAGGAACTCTTT.

As concerns this clone: This DNA translates differently at residue 8 from the TCRdb protein, which is that of a much larger clone; a read error is likely, and the protein shown is the DNA's own translation. V is TRGV9 and J is TRGJ1 or TRGJ2. The J gene comes from matching the DNA to germline here; TCRdb lacks it. This CDR3 is built from 13 residues. The V gene's germline CDR1 is GITISATS and CDR2 ISYDGTV (reference sequence). J gave up 5 bases and V 2 bases, and 6 bases lay outside the gene matches. For the CDR3, the DNA is TGTGCCTTGTGGGAGGGTCATCATTATAAGAAACTCTTT. Amino acids: CALWEGHHYKKLF.

This clone was counted a few times. For this DNA, TCRdb reports the protein of a much larger clone, which diverges at residue 4, most likely from a read error; the protein presented here is translated directly from the DNA. The chain has TRGV9 and TRGJP. The J gene, missing from TCRdb, was assigned here through DNA to germline matching. The CDR3 covers 19 residues. The germline V gene encodes CDR1 GITISATS and CDR2 ISYDGTV (reference sequence). The CDR3 reads CALREVHRPQELGKKIKVF. The CDR3 bases are TGTGCCTTGCGGGAGGTGCATCGCCCTCAAGAGTTGGGCAAAAAAATCAAGGTATTT.